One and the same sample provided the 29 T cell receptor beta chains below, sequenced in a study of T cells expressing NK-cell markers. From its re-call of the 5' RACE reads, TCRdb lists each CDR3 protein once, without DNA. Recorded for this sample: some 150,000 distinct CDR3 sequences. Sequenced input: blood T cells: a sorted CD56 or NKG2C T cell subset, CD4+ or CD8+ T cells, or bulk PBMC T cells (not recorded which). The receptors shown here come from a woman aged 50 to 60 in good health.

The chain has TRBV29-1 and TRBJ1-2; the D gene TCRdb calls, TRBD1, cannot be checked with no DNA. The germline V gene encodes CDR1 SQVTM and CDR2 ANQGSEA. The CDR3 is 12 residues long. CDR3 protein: CSVVQGALGYTF.

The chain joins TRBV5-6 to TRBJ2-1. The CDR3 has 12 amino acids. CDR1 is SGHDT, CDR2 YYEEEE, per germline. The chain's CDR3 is CASSTVGNEQFF. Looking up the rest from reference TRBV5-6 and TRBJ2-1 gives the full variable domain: DAGVTQSPTHLIKTRGQQVTLRCSPKSGHDTVSWYQQALGQGPQFIFQYYEEEERQRGNFPDRFSGHQFPNYSSELNVNALLLGDSALYLCASSTVGNEQFFGPGTRLTVL.

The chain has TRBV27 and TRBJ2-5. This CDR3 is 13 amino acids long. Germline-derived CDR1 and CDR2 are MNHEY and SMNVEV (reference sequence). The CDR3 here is CASSFIDQETQYF.

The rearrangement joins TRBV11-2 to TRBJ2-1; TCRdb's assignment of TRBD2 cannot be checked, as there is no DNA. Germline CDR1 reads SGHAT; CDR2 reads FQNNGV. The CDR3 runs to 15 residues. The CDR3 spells CASSHTSGVYNEQFF.

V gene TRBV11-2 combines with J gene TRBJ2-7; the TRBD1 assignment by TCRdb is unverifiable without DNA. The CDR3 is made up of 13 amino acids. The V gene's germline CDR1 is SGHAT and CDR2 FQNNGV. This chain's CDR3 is CASSLGGANEQYF.

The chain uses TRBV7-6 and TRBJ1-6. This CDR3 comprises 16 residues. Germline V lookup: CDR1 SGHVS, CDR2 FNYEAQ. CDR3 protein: CASSSKGSRGLSPLHF.

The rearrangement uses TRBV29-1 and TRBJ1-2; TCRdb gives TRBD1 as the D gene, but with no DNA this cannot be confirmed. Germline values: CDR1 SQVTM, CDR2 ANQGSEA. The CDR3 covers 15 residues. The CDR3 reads CSVEDPGAQYYGYTF. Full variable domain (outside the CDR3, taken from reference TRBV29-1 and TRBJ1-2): SAVISQKPSRDICQRGTSLTIQCQVDSQVTMMFWYRQQPGQSLTLIATANQGSEATYESGFVIDKFPISRPNLTFSTLTVSNMSPEDSSIYLCSVEDPGAQYYGYTFGSGTRLTVV.

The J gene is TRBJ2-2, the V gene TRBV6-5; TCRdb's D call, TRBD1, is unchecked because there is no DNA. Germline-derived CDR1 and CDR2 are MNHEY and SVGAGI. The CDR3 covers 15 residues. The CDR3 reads CASSYSPDRAGELFF.

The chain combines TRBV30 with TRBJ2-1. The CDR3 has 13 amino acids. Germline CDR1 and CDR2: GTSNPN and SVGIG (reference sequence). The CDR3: CAWEDGAYNEQFF. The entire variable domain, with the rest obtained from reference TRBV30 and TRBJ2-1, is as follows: SQTIHQWPATLVQPVGSPLSLECTVEGTSNPNLYWYRQAAGRGLQLLFYSVGIGQISSEVPQNLSASRPQDRQFILSSKKLLLSDSGFYLCAWEDGAYNEQFFGPGTRLTVL.

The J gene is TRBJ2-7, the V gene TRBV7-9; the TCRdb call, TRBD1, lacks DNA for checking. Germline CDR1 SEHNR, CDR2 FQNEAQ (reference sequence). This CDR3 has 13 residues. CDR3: CASSLSGNGEQYF.

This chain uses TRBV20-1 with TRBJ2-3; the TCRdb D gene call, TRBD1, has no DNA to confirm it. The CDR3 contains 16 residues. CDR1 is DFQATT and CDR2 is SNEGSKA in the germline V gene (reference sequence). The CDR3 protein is CSARDPLGESTDTQYF.

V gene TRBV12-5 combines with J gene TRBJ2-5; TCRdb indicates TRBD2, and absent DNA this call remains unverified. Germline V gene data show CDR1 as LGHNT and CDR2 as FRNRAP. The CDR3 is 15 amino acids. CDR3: CASGLAGGGQETQYF.

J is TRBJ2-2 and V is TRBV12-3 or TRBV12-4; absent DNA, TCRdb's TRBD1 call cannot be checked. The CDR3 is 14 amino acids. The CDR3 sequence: CASSPPDLTGELFF.

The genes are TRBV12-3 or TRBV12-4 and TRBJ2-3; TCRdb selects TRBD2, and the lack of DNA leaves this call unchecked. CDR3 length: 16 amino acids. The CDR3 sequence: CASSLDFAGLTDTQYF.

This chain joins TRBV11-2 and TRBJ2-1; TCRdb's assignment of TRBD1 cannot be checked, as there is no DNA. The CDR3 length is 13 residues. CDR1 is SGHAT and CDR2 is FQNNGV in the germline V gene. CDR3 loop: CASSFGSGNEQFF.

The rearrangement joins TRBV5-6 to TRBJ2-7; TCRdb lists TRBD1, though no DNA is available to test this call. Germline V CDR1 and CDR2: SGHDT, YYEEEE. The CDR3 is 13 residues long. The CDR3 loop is CASSLDRYYEQYF.

The CDR3 region is CASSFGGMNTEAFF. The chain has TRBV11-2 and TRBJ1-1; TCRdb returns TRBD1, unconfirmable since there is no DNA. The V gene's germline CDR1 is SGHAT and CDR2 FQNNGV. This CDR3 spans 14 amino acids.

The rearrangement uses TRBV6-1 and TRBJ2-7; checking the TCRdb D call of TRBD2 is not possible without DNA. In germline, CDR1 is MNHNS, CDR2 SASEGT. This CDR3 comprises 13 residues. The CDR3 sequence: CASSEGLYYEQYF.

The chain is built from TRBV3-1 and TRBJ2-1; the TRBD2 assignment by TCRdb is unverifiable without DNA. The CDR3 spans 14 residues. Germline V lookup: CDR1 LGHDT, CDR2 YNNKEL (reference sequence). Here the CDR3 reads CASSQPASYNEQFF.

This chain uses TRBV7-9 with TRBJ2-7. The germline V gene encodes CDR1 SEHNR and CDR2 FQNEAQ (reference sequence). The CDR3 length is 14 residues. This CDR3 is CASSFRTDFYEQYF.

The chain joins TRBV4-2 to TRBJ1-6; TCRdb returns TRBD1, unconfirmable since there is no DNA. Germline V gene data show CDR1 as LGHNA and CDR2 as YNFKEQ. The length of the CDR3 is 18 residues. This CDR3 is CASSQDPPGSSYNSPLHF.

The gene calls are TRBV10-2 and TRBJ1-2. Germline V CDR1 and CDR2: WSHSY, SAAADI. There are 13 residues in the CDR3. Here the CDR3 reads CASTEGGEYGYTF.

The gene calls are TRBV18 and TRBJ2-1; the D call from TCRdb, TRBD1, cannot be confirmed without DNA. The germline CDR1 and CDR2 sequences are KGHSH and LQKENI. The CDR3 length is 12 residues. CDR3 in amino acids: CASSNRVDEQFF.

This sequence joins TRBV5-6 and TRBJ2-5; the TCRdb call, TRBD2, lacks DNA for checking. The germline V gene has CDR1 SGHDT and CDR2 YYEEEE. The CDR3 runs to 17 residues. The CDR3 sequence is CASSSPTRLAGGETQYF. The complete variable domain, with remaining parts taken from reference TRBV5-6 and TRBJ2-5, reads DAGVTQSPTHLIKTRGQQVTLRCSPKSGHDTVSWYQQALGQGPQFIFQYYEEEERQRGNFPDRFSGHQFPNYSSELNVNALLLGDSALYLCASSSPTRLAGGETQYFGPGTRLLVL.

The CDR3 sequence: CASSLLTLDRVSYEQYF. The genes are TRBV7-9 and TRBJ2-7; TCRdb reports TRBD1, a call that lacks DNA to check it against. Germline loops: CDR1 SEHNR, CDR2 FQNEAQ (reference sequence). The CDR3 is 17 amino acids.

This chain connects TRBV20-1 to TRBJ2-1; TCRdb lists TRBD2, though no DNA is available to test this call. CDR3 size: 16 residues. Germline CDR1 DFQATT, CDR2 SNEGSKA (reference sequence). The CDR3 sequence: CSARDQREPPRGEQFF.

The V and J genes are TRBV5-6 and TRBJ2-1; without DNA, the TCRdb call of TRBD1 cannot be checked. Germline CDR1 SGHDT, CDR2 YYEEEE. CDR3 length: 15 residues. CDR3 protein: CASSLGRGVYNEQFF.

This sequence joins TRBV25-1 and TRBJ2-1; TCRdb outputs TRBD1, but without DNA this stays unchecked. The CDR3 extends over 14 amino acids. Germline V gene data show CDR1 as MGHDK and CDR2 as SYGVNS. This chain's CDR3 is CASSEWGQDNEQFF.

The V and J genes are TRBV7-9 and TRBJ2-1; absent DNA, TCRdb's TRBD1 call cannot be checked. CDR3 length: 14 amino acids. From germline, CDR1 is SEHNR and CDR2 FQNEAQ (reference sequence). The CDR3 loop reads CASGREGPHNEQFF.